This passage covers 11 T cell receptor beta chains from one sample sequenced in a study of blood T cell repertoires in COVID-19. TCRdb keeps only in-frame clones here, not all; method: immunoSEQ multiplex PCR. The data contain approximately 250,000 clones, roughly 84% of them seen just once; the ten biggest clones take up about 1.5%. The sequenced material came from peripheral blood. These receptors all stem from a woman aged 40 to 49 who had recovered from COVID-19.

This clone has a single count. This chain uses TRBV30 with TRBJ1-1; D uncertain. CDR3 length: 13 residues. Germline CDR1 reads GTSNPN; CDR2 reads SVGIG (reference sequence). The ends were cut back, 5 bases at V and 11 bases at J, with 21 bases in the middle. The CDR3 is CAWRPPGRWEAFF. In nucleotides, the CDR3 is TGTGCCTGGCGCCCCCCGGGCCGATGGGAGGCTTTCTTT.

The CDR3 bases are TGTGCCAGCACGCCAGAGACTTACGAGCAGTACTTC. As protein: CASTPETYEQYF. The V gene is TRBV6-5, the J gene TRBJ2-7; D remains unclear. The CDR3 contains 12 residues. Germline CDR1 and CDR2: MNHEY and SVGAGI. V was clipped by 7 bases and J by 4 bases, with 11 bases between them.

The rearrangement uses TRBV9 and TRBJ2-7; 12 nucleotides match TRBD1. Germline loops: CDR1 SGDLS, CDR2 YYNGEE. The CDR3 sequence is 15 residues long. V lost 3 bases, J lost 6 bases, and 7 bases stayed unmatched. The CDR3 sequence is CASSGPGTGGREQYF. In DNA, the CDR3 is TGTGCCAGCAGCGGTCCCGGGACAGGGGGCCGCGAGCAGTACTTC.

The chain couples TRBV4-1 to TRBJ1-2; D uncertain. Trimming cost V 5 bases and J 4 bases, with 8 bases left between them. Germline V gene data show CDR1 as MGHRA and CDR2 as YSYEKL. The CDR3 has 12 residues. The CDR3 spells CASSGSGYGYTF. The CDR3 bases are TGCGCCAGCAGCGGGTCGGGCTATGGCTACACCTTC.

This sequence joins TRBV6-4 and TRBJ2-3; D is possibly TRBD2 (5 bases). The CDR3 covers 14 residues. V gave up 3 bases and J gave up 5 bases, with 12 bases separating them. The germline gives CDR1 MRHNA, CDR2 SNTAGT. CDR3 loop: CASSEGGGGDTQYF. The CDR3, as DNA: TGTGCCAGCAGTGAAGGTGGCGGAGGAGATACGCAGTATTTT.

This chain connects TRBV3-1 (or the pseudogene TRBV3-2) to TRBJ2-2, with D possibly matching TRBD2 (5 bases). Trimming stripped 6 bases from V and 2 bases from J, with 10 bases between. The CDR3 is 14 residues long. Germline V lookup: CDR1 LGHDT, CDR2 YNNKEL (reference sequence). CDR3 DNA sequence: TGTGCCAGCAGGCGGGCGAGTAACACCGGGGAGCTGTTTTTT. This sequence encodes CASRRASNTGELFF.

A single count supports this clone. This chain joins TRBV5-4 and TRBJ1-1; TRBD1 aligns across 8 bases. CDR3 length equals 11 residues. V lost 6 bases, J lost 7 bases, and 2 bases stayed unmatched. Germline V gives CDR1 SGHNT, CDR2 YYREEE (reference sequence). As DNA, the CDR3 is TGTGCCAGCAACAGGGGGAATGAAGCTTTCTTT. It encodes CASNRGNEAFF.

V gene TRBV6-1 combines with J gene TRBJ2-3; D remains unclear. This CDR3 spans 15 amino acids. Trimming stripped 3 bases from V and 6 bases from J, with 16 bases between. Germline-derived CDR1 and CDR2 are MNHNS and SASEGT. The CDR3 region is CASSDRPNSADTQYF. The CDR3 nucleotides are TGTGCCAGCAGTGACAGGCCAAACTCCGCGGATACGCAGTATTTT.

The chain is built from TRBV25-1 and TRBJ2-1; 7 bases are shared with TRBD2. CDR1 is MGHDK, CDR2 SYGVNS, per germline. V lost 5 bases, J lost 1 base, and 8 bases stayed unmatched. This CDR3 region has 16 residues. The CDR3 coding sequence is TGTGCCAGCAGTCTTCTCGGGGGGTTTTCCTACAATGAGCAGTTCTTC. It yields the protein CASSLLGGFSYNEQFF.

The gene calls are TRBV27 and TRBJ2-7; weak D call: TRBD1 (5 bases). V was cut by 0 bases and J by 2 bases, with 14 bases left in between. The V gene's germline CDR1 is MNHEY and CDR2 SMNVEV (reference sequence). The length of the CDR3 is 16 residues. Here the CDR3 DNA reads TGTGCCAGCAGTTTATCGATAGGGGAAAAGACCTACGAGCAGTACTTC. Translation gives CASSLSIGEKTYEQYF.

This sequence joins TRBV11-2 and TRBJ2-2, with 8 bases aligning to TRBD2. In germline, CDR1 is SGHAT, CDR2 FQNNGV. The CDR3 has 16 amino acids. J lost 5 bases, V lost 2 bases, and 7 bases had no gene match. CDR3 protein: CASSLNPGGRTGELFF. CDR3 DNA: TGTGCCAGCAGCTTAAATCCGGGGGGGAGGACCGGGGAGCTGTTTTTT.